This is a list of T cell receptor beta chains from one sample in a study of T cells after yellow fever vaccination. TCRdb re-analysed the 5' RACE reads in MiXCR, keeping a single row per CDR3 protein. The repertoire holds under 400,000 distinct CDR3 sequences, with around a tenth as singletons. Sequences were derived from PBMCs, sampled on the day of the first yellow fever vaccination. The receptors come from a man younger than 35 who received the YFV17D yellow fever vaccine. CDR3s leave out the opening cysteine and the closing phenylalanine or tryptophan. A D gene is named only where the DNA matches it firmly.

D gene | V gene | CDR3 protein
- | TRBV20-1 | SAWVFQTQY
- | TRBV6-5 | ASTLGSSYEQY
TRBD2 | TRBV7-2 | ASSLSVLAGGRDEQF
- | TRBV7-2 | ASSLVGDTQY
- | TRBV2 | ASSLDGIGEKLF
- | TRBV25-1 | ASSDGRGRTDTQY
TRBD1 | TRBV7-3 | ASSLGQGQSTDTQY
- | TRBV7-9 | ASSEGQWNYGYT
- | TRBV6-5 | ASRGTGTGKEKLF
TRBD1 | TRBV5-1 | ASSYGQGSAF
TRBD1 | TRBV28 | ASSTPRTGRTGELF
- | TRBV29-1 | SVLGQNNQPQH
- | TRBV12-3/TRBV12-4 | ASSLREQGHRVF
TRBD1 | TRBV4-1 | ASRRTGGRGYT
TRBD1 | TRBV10-3 | AIKDRVNTEAF
TRBD2 | TRBV27 | ASSTGLAGSDTGELF
- | TRBV5-1 | ASSFGTGETGTEAF
TRBD1 | TRBV5-6 | ASQGDRSSWNSPLH
TRBD1 | TRBV24-1 | ATSDRGQGTYNEQF
TRBD1 | TRBV5-6 | ASAWQGAETQY
TRBD2 | TRBV20-1 | SARLAGAYNEQF
TRBD2 | TRBV4-1 | ASSQESGTSAI
- | TRBV10-3 | AISESRDPRKT
- | TRBV5-1 | ASSLARLYQETQY